This is a list of T cell receptor beta chains from one sample in a study of T cell changes during pregnancy in multiple sclerosis. Produced via immunoSEQ multiplex PCR; TCRdb's table is partial and in-frame only. The data contain tens of thousands of clones, 75% to 90% of them singletons. The source was peripheral blood, collected in the first trimester of pregnancy. All receptors derive from a female donor in good health, enrolled as a control in a pregnancy study. CDR3s leave out the opening cysteine and the closing phenylalanine or tryptophan. Size is stated for part of the rows, as once, few or many counts, or as a class when the clone is expanded.

TRBV5-1	-	TRBJ1-2	ASSLEGPGHPPFVANYGYT
TRBV4-1	-	TRBJ1-1	ASSQQLNGNTEAF
TRBV6-5	-	TRBJ2-1	ASSYSNRGPYNEQF
TRBV2	-	TRBJ1-2	ASKRDRDSGYT
TRBV2	-	TRBJ2-2	ASRDGGNTGELF
TRBV6-5	-	TRBJ1-2	ASSYERGGAYGYT
TRBV6-5	-	TRBJ2-7	ASKASGDYEQY
TRBV5-3	-	TRBJ2-7	ARSTGTSGGWEQY
TRBV4-3	-	TRBJ2-3	ASSRGTSGGVLSTDTQY
TRBV6-6	-	TRBJ1-3	ASSYRTGHSGNTIY
TRBV7-2	once	TRBJ2-3	ASSLALAGGSDTQY
TRBV13	-	TRBJ1-1	ASSSHIQRRGENTEAF
TRBV7-9	once	TRBJ1-5	ASSFGQGSNQPQH
TRBV7-2	-	TRBJ1-1	ASSVVGQLNTEAF
TRBV6-5	-	TRBJ1-2	ASSYGQGIGYGYT
TRBV10-1	once	TRBJ2-7	ASSESSTFYEQY
TRBV4-2	-	TRBJ1-6	ASSQVLQNNNSPLH
TRBV14	-	TRBJ1-2	ASSRQGVVGYT
TRBV19	once	TRBJ2-7	ATRDSDTYEQY
TRBV12-1	once	TRBJ1-1	ASSFGNRDRRRSGTF
TRBV13	-	TRBJ2-3	ASSLTGEMDTQY
TRBV25-1	-	TRBJ2-2	ASSERSGSENNTGELF
TRBV9	-	TRBJ2-3	ASSVDRTSGGTRY
TRBV12-5	-	TRBJ1-5	ASGLVEAGGQVNQPQH
TRBV6-1	-	TRBJ2-3	ASTTSGWHTDTQY
TRBV6-1	-	TRBJ2-2	ASSEFLAPGTGELF
TRBV5-6	-	TRBJ2-7	ASSYWTGERWDEQY